Below are 13 T cell receptor beta chains sequenced from a single sample in a study of cytomegalovirus exposure and HLA in healthy donors. The study ran its PCR with 60 Vbeta and 13 Jbeta primers. The table came from immunoSEQ multiplex PCR; TCRdb's copy has only in-frame clones and leaves some out. The sample carries over 95,000 clones, roughly three quarters recorded once. Material: PBMCs. All receptors come from a woman in her thirties or forties in good health and CMV-seropositive.

This chain links TRBV5-1 with TRBJ2-2; D is uncertain. The CDR3 contains 16 residues. The V and J ends lost 1 base and 5 bases respectively, with 15 bases between them. Per germline, CDR1 SGHRS and CDR2 YFSETQ. DNA of the CDR3: TGCGCCAGCAGCTTGCTCGGATCAGGAACGACCGGGGAGCTGTTTTTT. Translating gives CASSLLGSGTTGELFF.

The V call is TRBV6-4, the J call TRBJ1-6; D is uncertain. The CDR3 is 14 amino acids. Germline CDR1 is MRHNA and CDR2 is SNTAGT. The V end lost 4 bases, the J end lost 10 bases, and 14 bases lay between the germline ends. CDR3 in amino acids: CASSARGNNSPLHF. CDR3 in DNA: TGTGCCAGCAGTGCTCGGGGTAACAACTCACCCCTCCACTTT.

The chain uses TRBV19 and TRBJ1-1, with 8 bases matching TRBD1. The CDR3 covers 13 residues. Germline V gene data show CDR1 as LNHDA and CDR2 as SQIVND (reference sequence). Germline trimming cut 3 bases from V and 11 bases from J; bases unmatched to any gene: 8. The CDR3 here is CASSIRVTGAAFF. The CDR3 DNA reads as TGTGCCAGTAGTATCCGGGTGACAGGGGCTGCTTTCTTT.

This clone was seen at least ten times. The chain couples TRBV6-1 to TRBJ1-6; the D gene is possibly TRBD1 (6 bases). In germline, CDR1 is MNHNS, CDR2 SASEGT. CDR3 size: 13 residues. The V end lost 10 bases, the J end lost 6 bases, and 13 bases lay between the germline ends. The CDR3 DNA reads TGTGCCATTGGACAGTATGGTAATTCACCCCTCCACTTT. As protein: CAIGQYGNSPLHF.

This clone has just a few counts. This chain joins TRBV6-1 and TRBJ2-2; 8 positions match TRBD1. The CDR3 loop spans 16 amino acids. Germline CDR1 reads MNHNS; CDR2 reads SASEGT. The V and J ends lost 4 bases and 7 bases, in that order; junction bases with no gene match: 11. This CDR3 is CASSGQGNTRIGELFF. The DNA for the CDR3 is TGTGCCAGCAGTGGACAGGGGAATACGAGGATCGGGGAGCTGTTTTTT.

This clone appeared a few times. The CDR3: CASSLALDLNTEAFF. The CDR3, as DNA: TGCGCCAGCAGCTTGGCCTTAGATCTGAACACTGAAGCTTTCTTT. The chain links TRBV5-1 to TRBJ1-1; unclear D gene. The CDR3 has 15 residues. Trimming took off 0 bases at V and 0 bases at J, with 9 bases between the two ends. Germline V gives CDR1 SGHRS, CDR2 YFSETQ.

This clone has a handful of counts. V and J are TRBV7-2 and TRBJ1-5; perhaps TRBD1 as D (6 bases). The CDR3 loop spans 13 amino acids. Germline CDR1 reads SGHTA; CDR2 reads FQGNSA. V lost 5 bases, J lost 7 bases, and 12 bases lay in between. The CDR3 sequence: CASSETQGQPQHF. CDR3 coding DNA: TGTGCCAGCAGCGAAACCCAGGGGCAGCCCCAGCATTTT.

The chain couples TRBV4-2 to TRBJ1-2; 9 nucleotides line up with TRBD1. CDR1 and CDR2 (germline): LGHNA, YNFKEQ. The CDR3 is made up of 15 amino acids. The J segment lost 2 bases and the V segment lost 0 bases, leaving 1 base of the junction unmatched. The CDR3 region is CASSQDGTGNYGYTF. CDR3 nucleotides: TGTGCCAGCAGCCAAGATGGGACAGGGAACTATGGCTACACCTTC.

This clone occurred a few times. The same CDR3 is also encoded by other DNA sequences in this sample. The CDR3 coding sequence is TGCGCCAGCAGCTTGGGGACAGGGACTGAAAAACTGTTTTTT. Amino acids: CASSLGTGTEKLFF. The chain carries TRBV5-1 and TRBJ1-4, with 8 bases that match TRBD1. Germline V gene sequence: CDR1 SGHRS, CDR2 YFSETQ. With V trimmed by 0 bases and J by 7 bases, 2 bases remained unmatched. The CDR3 contains 14 residues.

This clone has a handful of counts. The gene calls are TRBV10-3 and TRBJ2-5, with D perhaps TRBD2 (7 bases). The CDR3 sequence is 15 residues long. Per the germline V gene, CDR1 is ENHRY and CDR2 is SYGVKD. V lost 6 bases, J lost 2 bases, and 16 bases lay in between. The CDR3 reads CAIRGSGGRQETQYF. The CDR3 DNA follows: TGTGCCATCAGGGGGTCCGGGGGGCGACAAGAGACCCAGTACTTC.

This clone has a handful of counts. The rearrangement joins TRBV7-8 to TRBJ2-1, with 8 bases aligning to TRBD2. This CDR3 is 16 amino acids long. The germline V gene encodes CDR1 SGHVS and CDR2 FQNEAQ. Trimming cost V 3 bases and J 9 bases; bases outside gene matches: 13. The CDR3 nucleotides read TGTGCCAGCAGCTTCTTGTTCGGCGGGGGGCGAGGTGAGCAGTTCTTC. Translating it yields CASSFLFGGGRGEQFF.

This clone showed up just once. The CDR3 sequence is CASSGKTSGGSYEQYF. The DNA for the CDR3 is TGTGCCAGCAGCGGGAAGACTAGCGGGGGAAGCTACGAGCAGTACTTC. The V call is TRBV7-9, the J call TRBJ2-7; the match to TRBD2 covers 12 bases. This CDR3 comprises 16 residues. Unmatched junction bases numbered 8, after V lost 5 bases and J lost 3 bases. Germline CDR1 is SEHNR and CDR2 is FQNEAQ (reference sequence). Using reference TRBV7-9 and TRBJ2-7 for the parts outside the CDR3, the full variable domain is DTGVSQNPRHKITKRGQNVTFRCDPISEHNRLYWYRQTLGQGPEFLTYFQNEAQLEKSRLLSDRFSAERPKGSFSTLEIQRTEQGDSAMYLCASSGKTSGGSYEQYFGPGTRLTVT.

The chain uses TRBV11-2 and TRBJ1-6; TRBD1 might be the D (5 bases). Per germline, CDR1 SGHAT and CDR2 FQNNGV. The CDR3 covers 15 residues. With 5 bases removed from V and 9 bases from J, the gap between germline ends came to 17 bases. The CDR3 is CASSTRAGGGSPLHF. In DNA form, the CDR3 reads TGTGCCAGCAGCACCCGAGCCGGGGGGGGTTCACCCCTCCACTTT.